One and the same sample provided the 28 T cell receptor beta chains below, sequenced in a study of PD-1 blockade in classical Hodgkin lymphoma. Profiling relied on immunoSEQ multiplex PCR, and the TCRdb table lists in-frame clones only, not all of them. The sample records roughly 47,000 clones, 80% being singletons. Relapse after autologous stem cell transplantation occurred in every patient, and brentuximab vedotin exposure varied. The sample in question was peripheral blood mononuclear cells (PBMCs), obtained before the second cycle of nivolumab. The receptor source for this set is a human donor with classical Hodgkin lymphoma.

V is TRBV29-1 and J is TRBJ2-3; TRBD2 aligns across 13 bases. V dropped 7 bases and J dropped 5; count of bases not matched to a gene: 3. The CDR3 extends over 13 amino acids. CDR1 is SQVTM and CDR2 is ANQGSEA in the germline V gene. This chain's CDR3 is CSARLAGGDTQYF. The CDR3 region has the DNA TGCAGCGCCAGACTAGCGGGAGGAGATACGCAGTATTTT.

V is TRBV15 and J is TRBJ1-1; no clear D. Per germline, CDR1 LNHNV and CDR2 YYDKDF (reference sequence). The germline V and J ends were trimmed by 7 bases and 1 base, with 16 bases remaining between them. This CDR3 is built from 15 residues. The CDR3 here is CATNTRVNRNTEAFF. The CDR3 bases are TGTGCCACCAATACTAGGGTCAATCGGAACACTGAAGCTTTCTTT.

This chain uses TRBV19 with TRBJ1-1; the D is unclear. The V and J ends lost 5 bases and 5 bases respectively, with 12 bases between them. The CDR3 runs 13 residues. Germline CDR1 is LNHDA and CDR2 is SQIVND (reference sequence). The CDR3 region is CASSAGLETEAFF. The CDR3 nucleotides read TGTGCCAGTAGTGCCGGGCTGGAGACTGAAGCTTTCTTT.

The chain joins TRBV5-1 to TRBJ2-2; TRBD1 matches 10 bases. This CDR3 contains 13 residues. The J segment lost 7 bases and the V segment lost 7 bases, leaving 4 bases of the junction unmatched. CDR1 is SGHRS and CDR2 is YFSETQ in the germline V gene. CDR3 nucleotides: TGCGCCAGCGAGGGACAGGGGATCGGGGAGCTGTTTTTT. Protein sequence: CASEGQGIGELFF.

V is TRBV19 and J is TRBJ1-1; D is perhaps TRBD1 (6 bases). Trimming pared 5 bases from V and 5 bases from J, leaving 15 bases between. The CDR3 consists of 14 residues. Germline lookup yields CDR1 LNHDA and CDR2 SQIVND (reference sequence). The CDR3 sequence is CASSVPRGRTEAFF. The CDR3 DNA sequence: TGTGCCAGTAGTGTACCCAGGGGACGAACTGAAGCTTTCTTT.

The chain links TRBV10-3 to TRBJ1-2, with 9 bases matching TRBD1. The CDR3 totals 15 residues. CDR1 ENHRY and CDR2 SYGVKD come from the germline V gene. V dropped 3 bases and J dropped 3; count of bases not matched to a gene: 5. The CDR3 DNA sequence: TGTGCCATCAGTGATTACCGGGACAGGGACTATGGCTACACCTTC. Translating it yields CAISDYRDRDYGYTF.

This clone is labeled as medium-sized. The J gene is TRBJ2-1, the V gene TRBV7-2, with TRBD1 identical over 9 bases. Germline assignment: CDR1 SGHTA and CDR2 FQGNSA. The CDR3 has 17 residues. V gave up 1 base and J gave up 4 bases; unmatched junction bases: 8. The CDR3 DNA sequence: TGTGCCAGCAGCTTAGTGAGTCCCGGGACAGGGTACAATGAGCAGTTCTTC. Its translation is CASSLVSPGTGYNEQFF.

The CDR3, as DNA: TGTGCCAGCAGCTTGGTAGAGGGGAGCTCTGGAAACACCATATATTTT. This codes for CASSLVEGSSGNTIYF. This chain links TRBV5-6 with TRBJ1-3; possibly TRBD1 for D (5 bases). V was shortened by 0 bases and J by 0 bases, with 10 bases between the two germline ends. Germline assignment: CDR1 SGHDT and CDR2 YYEEEE. The CDR3 contains 16 residues.

The genes are TRBV7-8 and TRBJ1-5, with 9 bases fitting TRBD1. The CDR3 contains 17 residues. J lost 1 base, V lost 5 bases, and 9 bases had no gene match. Germline CDR1 is SGHVS and CDR2 is FQNEAQ. CDR3 in amino acids: CASSPRTGAVSNQPQHF. CDR3 sequence (DNA): TGTGCCAGCAGCCCACGGACAGGGGCTGTAAGCAATCAGCCCCAGCATTTT.

V usage is TRBV7-2 and J usage is TRBJ1-3; 8 positions agree with TRBD1. The V and J ends lost 3 bases and 0 bases, in that order; junction bases with no gene match: 4. CDR1 is SGHTA, CDR2 FQGNSA, per germline. The CDR3 totals 16 residues. The CDR3 reads CASSFRQGSSGNTIYF. DNA of the CDR3: TGTGCCAGCAGCTTCCGACAGGGGAGCTCTGGAAACACCATATATTTT. The variable domain in full, with the rest retrieved from reference TRBV7-2 and TRBJ1-3, is GAGVSQSPSNKVTEKGKDVELRCDPISGHTALYWYRQSLGQGLEFLIYFQGNSAPDKSGLPSDRFSAERTGGSVSTLTIQRTQQEDSAVYLCASSFRQGSSGNTIYFGEGSWLTVV.

This clone is a singleton in its sample. V is TRBV7-2 and J is TRBJ2-3, with D possibly being TRBD1 or TRBD2 (5 bases each). This CDR3 has 15 amino acids. Germline V CDR1 and CDR2: SGHTA, FQGNSA. V lost 5 bases and J lost 2, with 14 bases in between. The CDR3 coding sequence is TGTGCCAGCAGCGGCCGGGGCCAATACACAGATACGCAGTATTTT. As protein: CASSGRGQYTDTQYF.

This rearrangement joins TRBV7-2 to TRBJ1-2, with 10 bases matching TRBD1. The length of the CDR3 is 14 residues. With V trimmed by 3 bases and J by 3 bases, 1 base remained unmatched. Looked up from germline, CDR1 is SGHTA and CDR2 is FQGNSA. The CDR3 loop is CASSLGTGDYGYTF. The CDR3 bases are TGTGCCAGCAGCTTGGGGACAGGGGACTATGGCTACACCTTC.

The J gene is TRBJ1-1, the V gene TRBV18; the D is unclear. The CDR3 sequence is 12 residues long. The V end lost 6 bases, the J end lost 8 bases, and 13 bases lay between the germline ends. The germline V gene encodes CDR1 KGHSH and CDR2 LQKENI. CDR3 in DNA: TGTGCCAGCTCTCCGCGGGGTCCCGAAGCTTTCTTT. Translating it yields CASSPRGPEAFF. The variable domain in full, completed from reference TRBV18 and TRBJ1-1, reads NAGVMQNPRHLVRRRGQEARLRCSPMKGHSHVYWYRQLPEEGLKFMVYLQKENIIDESGMPKERFSAEFPKEGPSILRIQQVVRGDSAAYFCASSPRGPEAFFGQGTRLTVV.

This clone occurred a few times. V usage is TRBV7-9 and J usage is TRBJ1-5; tentative D call: TRBD1 (5 bases). V was clipped by 1 base and J by 5 bases, with 9 bases between them. The CDR3 runs to 14 residues. Germline V CDR1 and CDR2: SEHNR, FQNEAQ (reference sequence). Here the CDR3 reads CASSLDRGDQPQHF. The CDR3 region has the DNA TGTGCCAGCAGCTTAGATAGAGGGGATCAGCCCCAGCATTTT. Full variable domain (remainder filled in from reference TRBV7-9 and TRBJ1-5): DTGVSQNPRHKITKRGQNVTFRCDPISEHNRLYWYRQTLGQGPEFLTYFQNEAQLEKSRLLSDRFSAERPKGSFSTLEIQRTEQGDSAMYLCASSLDRGDQPQHFGDGTRLSIL.

This clone showed up just once. This chain joins TRBV28 and TRBJ2-4, with D perhaps matching TRBD2 (7 bases). Germline-derived CDR1 and CDR2 are MDHEN and SYDVKM. The CDR3 runs to 15 residues. V was shortened by 8 bases and J by 0 bases, with 14 bases between the two germline ends. CDR3 nucleotide sequence: TGTGCCAGCGAGGGGGGGTCGGGAGCCAAAAACATTCAGTACTTC. The encoded protein is CASEGGSGAKNIQYF. Based on the CDR3 plus reference TRBV28 and TRBJ2-4, the full variable domain is DVKVTQSSRYLVKRTGEKVFLECVQDMDHENMFWYRQDPGLGLRLIYFSYDVKMKEKGDIPEGYSVSREKKERFSLILESASTNQTSMYLCASEGGSGAKNIQYFGAGTRLSVL.

This chain connects TRBV28 to TRBJ2-7, with D maybe TRBD2 (6 bases). The V and J ends lost 3 bases and 0 bases respectively, with 27 bases between them. Germline V lookup: CDR1 MDHEN, CDR2 SYDVKM. The CDR3 has 20 amino acids. The CDR3: CASSLGGEIVGGLSSYEQYF. In nucleotides, the CDR3 is TGTGCCAGCAGTTTGGGGGGTGAGATTGTGGGAGGCCTGAGCTCCTACGAGCAGTACTTC.

The genes are TRBV28 and TRBJ1-1, with no clear D. This CDR3 comprises 15 residues. Germline CDR1 MDHEN, CDR2 SYDVKM. V was cut by 8 bases and J by 4 bases, with 20 bases left in between. The CDR3 protein is CASGPEARIITEAFF. CDR3 bases: TGTGCCAGCGGCCCTGAAGCACGTATAATCACTGAAGCTTTCTTT.

The chain joins TRBV7-3 to TRBJ2-3; the D gene is possibly TRBD2 (6 bases). CDR3 length: 15 residues. Germline CDR1 is SGHTA and CDR2 is FQGTGA. V was pared by 5 bases and J by 0 bases, with 12 bases between. Written as DNA, the CDR3 is TGTGCCAGCAGCGCCTTAGCGGTTAGCACAGATACGCAGTATTTT. Translated, it gives CASSALAVSTDTQYF. Together with reference TRBV7-3 and TRBJ2-3, the CDR3 gives the full variable domain: GAGVSQTPSNKVTEKGKYVELRCDPISGHTALYWYRQSLGQGPEFLIYFQGTGAADDSGLPNDRFFAVRPEGSVSTLKIQRTERGDSAVYLCASSALAVSTDTQYFGPGTRLTVL.

The gene calls are TRBV7-3 and TRBJ1-1, with 8 bases identical to TRBD1. From germline, CDR1 is SGHTA and CDR2 FQGTGA. V was pared by 2 bases and J by 1 base, with 9 bases of the junction left unmatched. The CDR3 runs 17 residues. CDR3 sequence reads: CASSLGPGQGPNTEAFF. DNA of the CDR3: TGTGCCAGCAGCTTAGGCCCAGGACAGGGTCCGAACACTGAAGCTTTCTTT. The full variable domain, rest sourced from reference TRBV7-3 and TRBJ1-1, is GAGVSQTPSNKVTEKGKYVELRCDPISGHTALYWYRQSLGQGPEFLIYFQGTGAADDSGLPNDRFFAVRPEGSVSTLKIQRTERGDSAVYLCASSLGPGQGPNTEAFFGQGTRLTVV.

This clone has only a few counts. V gene TRBV30 combines with J gene TRBJ1-6; possible D gene TRBD1, 6 bases. The CDR3 loop spans 13 amino acids. V was trimmed by 5 bases and J by 7 bases, leaving 12 bases between them. CDR1 and CDR2 (germline): GTSNPN, SVGIG (reference sequence). CDR3 amino acids: CAWVGQTNSPLHF. The CDR3 nucleotides read TGTGCCTGGGTAGGACAGACGAATTCACCCCTCCACTTT.

With respect to this clone: At the DNA level, this CDR3 is encoded by other sequences in the same sample as well. The chain employs TRBV29-1 and TRBJ2-7; TRBD2 is a possible D gene (7 bases). This CDR3 comprises 11 residues. Germline CDR1 SQVTM, CDR2 ANQGSEA. The V and J ends lost 6 bases and 4 bases respectively, with 10 bases between them. The CDR3 reads CSVEGGYEQYF. DNA for the CDR3: TGCAGCGTAGAGGGGGGGTACGAGCAGTACTTC.

The rearrangement uses TRBV5-1 and TRBJ1-1; D ambiguous. V dropped 1 base and J dropped 6 bases, with 16 bases sitting between them. CDR1 and CDR2 from the germline V gene are SGHRS and YFSETQ. The CDR3 covers 15 residues. Here the CDR3 DNA reads TGCGCCAGCAGCTTGTCCCCGGGCCTAGGAGCTGAAGCTTTCTTT. Translation: CASSLSPGLGAEAFF.

The table lists this clone with a count of one. In nucleotides, the CDR3 is TGCGCCAGCAGCTTGCAGAGCCTGCAGGCAGATACGCAGTATTTT. It codes for CASSLQSLQADTQYF. The chain combines TRBV5-1 with TRBJ2-3, with D unclear. Germline V gene data show CDR1 as SGHRS and CDR2 as YFSETQ. This CDR3 has 15 amino acids. V shed 1 base and J shed 4 bases, with 13 bases lying between them. The variable domain in full, with the rest retrieved from reference TRBV5-1 and TRBJ2-3, is KAGVTQTPRYLIKTRGQQVTLSCSPISGHRSVSWYQQTPGQGLQFLFEYFSETQRNKGNFPGRFSGRQFSNSRSEMNVSTLELGDSALYLCASSLQSLQADTQYFGPGTRLTVL.

The rearrangement joins TRBV18 to TRBJ2-7; D unclear. V was pared by 3 bases and J by 7 bases, with 13 bases between. Germline assignment: CDR1 KGHSH and CDR2 LQKENI. The CDR3 contains 13 residues. As DNA, the CDR3 is TGTGCCAGCTCACCCGGGCCGCTTAGGGAGCAGTACTTC. It encodes CASSPGPLREQYF.

This chain joins TRBV18 and TRBJ2-7; D not resolved. V was clipped by 0 bases and J by 7 bases, with 10 bases between them. The CDR3 spans 13 residues. The germline CDR1 and CDR2 sequences are KGHSH and LQKENI. The DNA for the CDR3 is TGTGCCAGCTCACCACCGTCGTTTAAAGAGCAGTACTTC. This encodes CASSPPSFKEQYF.

The chain links TRBV12-5 to TRBJ1-2; no clear D gene. The V end was cut by 1 base, the J end by 4 bases, with 10 bases between. Germline V gene sequence: CDR1 LGHNT, CDR2 FRNRAP. CDR3 length: 14 residues. The CDR3 DNA sequence: TGTGCTAGTGGTTTGGCCCAGACCCTCTATGGCTACACCTTC. Amino acids: CASGLAQTLYGYTF.

The chain links TRBV2 to TRBJ2-5; 7 positions match TRBD1. The CDR3 length is 12 residues. Germline V lookup: CDR1 SNHLY, CDR2 FYNNEI. V lost 3 bases to trimming and J lost 5 bases; unmatched junction nucleotides: 0. Here the CDR3 reads CASSDRGETQYF. The CDR3 DNA is TGTGCCAGCAGTGACAGGGGGGAGACCCAGTACTTC.

This chain links TRBV28 with TRBJ2-3, with D perhaps matching TRBD1 or TRBD2 (5 bases each). CDR1 and CDR2 from the germline V gene are MDHEN and SYDVKM. The CDR3 extends over 12 amino acids. The chain's CDR3 is CAGGSSTDTQYF. In nucleotides, the CDR3 is TGTGCTGGGGGTAGTAGCACAGATACGCAGTATTTT.